Each of the 10 T cell receptor beta chains below was sequenced from the same sample in a study of blood T cells in healthy people across ages. Primers used in a second PCR of roughly 7 to 12 cycles were a sample-barcoded 5' primer and a J-beta primer mix. MiXCR, run by TCRdb on the 5' RACE reads, gives a single entry per CDR3 protein. The sample lists hundreds of thousands of distinct CDR3 sequences, more than 25% seen once, with 15% to 20% in the top ten. Sequences were obtained from blood. The receptor source for this set is a woman of 80 years or more in good health.

In the case of this clonotype: This may be a read error: a much more frequent sequence differs by one nucleotide. The chain has TRBV27 and TRBJ2-7, with D uncertain. Trimming cost V 2 bases and J 3 bases, with 14 bases left between them. This CDR3 is built from 15 residues. Germline V gene data show CDR1 as MNHEY and CDR2 as SMNVEV (reference sequence). CDR3 loop: CASSLNGWGRYEQYF. In nucleotides, the CDR3 is TGTGCCAGCAGTTTAAACGGGTGGGGTCGCTACGAGCAGTACTTC.

The V gene is TRBV20-1, the J gene TRBJ2-1; TRBD1 matches at 8 bases. The CDR3 has 12 amino acids. The V and J ends lost 3 bases and 8 bases, in that order; junction bases with no gene match: 3. Germline loops: CDR1 DFQATT, CDR2 SNEGSKA (reference sequence). As DNA, the CDR3 is TGCAGTGCTAGGGACAGGGCCCATGAGCAGTTCTTC. Encoded protein: CSARDRAHEQFF.

This clonotype has at least ten counts. V is TRBV20-1 and J is TRBJ2-3, with 8 bases lining up with TRBD2. This CDR3 comprises 16 residues. The V gene's germline CDR1 is DFQATT and CDR2 SNEGSKA (reference sequence). The junction had 12 bases not matched to a gene; V was cut back by 5 bases and J by 2 bases. The CDR3 is CSAGWTSRRLTDTQYF. CDR3 in DNA: TGCAGTGCTGGTTGGACTAGCCGAAGGCTCACAGATACGCAGTATTTT.

With regard to this clonotype: The junction departs from the called germline gene at one end, perhaps through a read error. The chain carries TRBV12-3 or TRBV12-4 and TRBJ2-3; 12 bases line up with TRBD2. This CDR3 is 21 amino acids long. CDR3 sequence reads: CASSLYTGLAGGLWSTGTQYF. In DNA form, the CDR3 reads TGTGCCAGCAGTTTATATACCGGGCTAGCGGGGGGGTTGTGGAGCACAGGTACGCAGTATTTT.

In its sample, this clonotype was seen many times. The rearrangement joins TRBV12-3 or TRBV12-4 to TRBJ2-5; 8 bases agree with TRBD1. V was pared by 1 base and J by 4 bases, with 8 bases of the junction left unmatched. The CDR3 extends over 16 amino acids. This CDR3 reads CASSLGVQGAGETQYF. The CDR3 DNA reads as TGTGCCAGCAGTTTAGGGGTTCAGGGGGCAGGAGAGACCCAGTACTTC.

This clonotype was found many times. The rearrangement uses TRBV12-3 or TRBV12-4 and TRBJ1-2, with D unresolved. Trimming cost V 2 bases and J 4 bases, with 11 bases left between them. The CDR3 consists of 14 residues. CDR3 in DNA: TGTGCCAGCAGTTTAAGGACTGACCGCTATGGCTACACCTTC. This codes for CASSLRTDRYGYTF.

This clonotype has a handful of counts. A single base separates this from a much larger clone, so it may be a read error. The rearrangement joins TRBV11-2 to TRBJ2-3, with 7 bases identical to TRBD2. The CDR3 is 14 amino acids. V was pared by 4 bases and J by 2 bases, with 3 bases of the junction left unmatched. Germline V gene lookup returns CDR1 SGHAT and CDR2 FQNNGV. CDR3 in DNA: TGTGCCAGCAGCTGGGAGGGTTACACAGATACGCAGTATTTT. Translated, it gives CASSWEGYTDTQYF.

V gene TRBV20-1 combines with J gene TRBJ1-4, with D unresolved. The germline V gene encodes CDR1 DFQATT and CDR2 SNEGSKA (reference sequence). The CDR3 consists of 13 residues. V was pared by 7 bases and J by 2 bases, with 11 bases between. The CDR3 spells CSGRIGTNEKLFF. The DNA for the CDR3 is TGCAGTGGTCGGATTGGCACTAATGAAAAACTGTTTTTT.

V usage is TRBV30 and J usage is TRBJ2-1, with D possibly TRBD1 on 6 matching bases. This CDR3 has 13 residues. Germline CDR1 reads GTSNPN; CDR2 reads SVGIG (reference sequence). With 0 bases removed from V and 10 bases from J, the gap between germline ends came to 13 bases. The CDR3 sequence is CAWSVDGRGEQFF. Written as DNA, the CDR3 is TGTGCCTGGAGTGTAGACGGTAGGGGGGAGCAGTTCTTC.

This clonotype was recorded at least ten times. The chain joins TRBV7-9 to TRBJ2-6; D tentatively reads TRBD1 or TRBD2 (5 bases each). This CDR3 contains 19 residues. Germline values: CDR1 SEHNR, CDR2 FQNEAQ (reference sequence). V gave up 3 bases and J gave up 0 bases, with 18 bases separating them. CDR3 region: CASSFGTADRVSGANVLTF. CDR3 sequence (DNA): TGTGCCAGCAGCTTCGGGACGGCCGATCGCGTCTCTGGGGCCAACGTCCTGACTTTC.